This record covers a single TCR beta chain. This entry belongs to a study of T cells in localized non-small cell lung cancer. J was trimmed by 2 bases and V by 5 bases; bases with no gene match: 7. CDR3 size: 15 residues. Germline CDR1 SGHVS, CDR2 FNYEAQ. Clones were read by immunoSEQ multiplex PCR, and TCRdb kept only the in-frame ones, dropping some. Here the sample spans some 130,000 clones, 70% to 90% being singletons. The clonotype was recovered from a female donor older than 55 with stage I lung adenocarcinoma. The sample was peripheral blood, taken before any cancer treatment. The chain joins TRBV7-6 to TRBJ2-7; 9 bases are shared with TRBD1. The CDR3 sequence is CASSPNRDRAYEQYF. DNA of the CDR3: TGTGCCAGCAGCCCGAACCGGGACAGGGCCTACGAGCAGTACTTC. Full variable domain (outside the CDR3, taken from reference TRBV7-6 and TRBJ2-7): GAGVSQSPRYKVTKRGQDVALRCDPISGHVSLYWYRQALGQGPEFLTYFNYEAQQDKSGLPNDRFSAERPEGSISTLTIQRTEQRDSAMYRCASSPNRDRAYEQYFGPGTRLTVT.